Below are 31 T cell receptor beta chains sequenced from a single sample in a study of identifying expanded T cells in peripheral blood. Only in-frame clones appear in the TCRdb table, and some are missing; sequencing was by immunoSEQ multiplex PCR. This sample has 91,000 or so clones, with approximately 91% found just once. Sequenced: blood. All receptors come from a person between 18 and 70 years old in good health.

This chain connects TRBV30 to TRBJ2-7, with D maybe TRBD1 (5 bases). The V end lost 3 bases, the J end lost 2 bases, and 11 bases lay between the germline ends. CDR1 GTSNPN and CDR2 SVGIG come from the germline V gene (reference sequence). This CDR3 region has 13 residues. CDR3 amino acids: CAWRQAGTYEQYF. The CDR3, as DNA: TGTGCCTGGAGACAGGCCGGAACCTACGAGCAGTACTTC.

The rearrangement uses TRBV19 and TRBJ2-7, with 10 bases aligning to TRBD2. Germline V lookup: CDR1 LNHDA, CDR2 SQIVND (reference sequence). After removal of 10 bases from V and 5 bases from J, the junction contained 23 bases not matched to a gene. The CDR3 is made up of 18 amino acids. The CDR3 region is CATKAPGRPGLANDEQYF. The CDR3 DNA is TGTGCCACTAAGGCTCCGGGACGTCCGGGACTAGCGAACGACGAGCAGTACTTC.

The chain couples TRBV2 to TRBJ1-6, with D tentatively TRBD1 (6 bases). Looked up from germline, CDR1 is SNHLY and CDR2 is FYNNEI. Trimming removed 4 bases at V and 6 bases at J, with 7 bases between. The CDR3 extends over 13 amino acids. The DNA of the CDR3 is TGTGCCAGCAGTGGACAGGTTAATTCACCCCTCCACTTT. Protein sequence: CASSGQVNSPLHF.

In the case of this clone: The junction shows a germline mismatch at one end, possibly a read error. V gene TRBV6-1 combines with J gene TRBJ2-2; tentative D call: TRBD2 (5 bases). CDR1 and CDR2 from the germline V gene are MNHNS and SASEGT. This CDR3 comprises 13 residues. The CDR3 sequence: CASRIGNPGELFF. CDR3 nucleotides: TGTGCCAGCAGAATCGGGAACCCCGGGGAGCTGTTTTTT.

The chain links TRBV5-1 to TRBJ1-3; possible D gene TRBD1, 6 bases. V lost 4 bases and J lost 2, with 13 bases in between. Per the germline V gene, CDR1 is SGHRS and CDR2 is YFSETQ. This CDR3 is 15 amino acids long. CDR3 loop: CASSLQGTTGNTIYF. DNA of the CDR3: TGCGCCAGCAGCCTTCAGGGGACAACTGGAAACACCATATATTTT. Looking up the rest from reference TRBV5-1 and TRBJ1-3 gives the full variable domain: KAGVTQTPRYLIKTRGQQVTLSCSPISGHRSVSWYQQTPGQGLQFLFEYFSETQRNKGNFPGRFSGRQFSNSRSEMNVSTLELGDSALYLCASSLQGTTGNTIYFGEGSWLTVV.

CDR3 protein: CAWSVSGGRQPQHF. CDR3 coding DNA: TGTGCCTGGAGTGTATCGGGGGGTCGTCAGCCCCAGCATTTT. The J gene is TRBJ1-5, the V gene TRBV30; D is perhaps TRBD1 (5 bases). V shed 0 bases and J shed 6 bases, with 12 bases lying between them. Germline CDR1 GTSNPN, CDR2 SVGIG (reference sequence). The CDR3 extends over 14 amino acids.

V is TRBV5-1 and J is TRBJ2-3; 11 bases match TRBD2. Germline-derived CDR1 and CDR2 are SGHRS and YFSETQ. V was clipped by 1 base and J by 6 bases; unmatched bases: 4. This CDR3 has 15 amino acids. CDR3 in DNA: TGCGCCAGCAGCTTGCCTAGCGGGGGGAGGGATACGCAGTATTTT. Residues: CASSLPSGGRDTQYF.

The rearrangement joins TRBV4-1 to TRBJ1-3; D call uncertain. This CDR3 contains 15 residues. From germline, CDR1 is MGHRA and CDR2 YSYEKL. The germline V and J ends were trimmed by 1 base and 7 bases, with 14 bases remaining between them. The CDR3 loop reads CASSQGSLVGNTIYF. DNA of the CDR3: TGCGCCAGCAGCCAAGGGTCGCTTGTTGGGAACACCATATATTTT.

This clone was found once. J is TRBJ2-1 and V is TRBV30; D is perhaps TRBD2 (6 bases). Germline loops: CDR1 GTSNPN, CDR2 SVGIG (reference sequence). CDR3 size: 12 residues. V was shortened by 2 bases and J by 8 bases, with 10 bases between the two germline ends. The DNA for the CDR3 is TGTGCCTGGAGTACCACTAGCCATGAGCAGTTCTTC. Translating it yields CAWSTTSHEQFF. The full variable domain, rest sourced from reference TRBV30 and TRBJ2-1, is SQTIHQWPATLVQPVGSPLSLECTVEGTSNPNLYWYRQAAGRGLQLLFYSVGIGQISSEVPQNLSASRPQDRQFILSSKKLLLSDSGFYLCAWSTTSHEQFFGPGTRLTVL.

In nucleotides, the CDR3 is TGTGCCAGTAGTATCGGCGGGGGTACTTACAATGAGCAGTTCTTC. It yields the protein CASSIGGGTYNEQFF. The chain uses TRBV19 and TRBJ2-1, with 7 nucleotides matching TRBD2. CDR1 and CDR2 (germline): LNHDA, SQIVND (reference sequence). CDR3 length: 15 residues. V dropped 3 bases and J dropped 4; count of bases not matched to a gene: 6.

The V and J genes are TRBV28 and TRBJ1-2; TRBD1 might be the D (6 bases). This CDR3 region has 14 residues. Trimming took 2 bases from V and 4 from J, leaving 11 bases between them. CDR1 is MDHEN and CDR2 is SYDVKM in the germline V gene. CDR3: CASSLPGGGYGYTF. CDR3 DNA: TGTGCCAGCAGTTTACCCGGGGGCGGCTATGGCTACACCTTC.

The chain couples TRBV5-1 to TRBJ1-1; D possibly corresponds to TRBD1 (6 bases). V was cut by 9 bases and J by 3 bases, with 15 bases left in between. This CDR3 is built from 13 residues. Germline lookup yields CDR1 SGHRS and CDR2 YFSETQ. Written as DNA, the CDR3 is TGCGCCACCAACAGGGAGGGGGACACTGAAGCTTTCTTT. Its translation: CATNREGDTEAFF. Full variable domain (outside the CDR3, taken from reference TRBV5-1 and TRBJ1-1): KAGVTQTPRYLIKTRGQQVTLSCSPISGHRSVSWYQQTPGQGLQFLFEYFSETQRNKGNFPGRFSGRQFSNSRSEMNVSTLELGDSALYLCATNREGDTEAFFGQGTRLTVV.

The V call is TRBV5-1, the J call TRBJ2-3, with 11 bases identical to TRBD2. J was trimmed by 4 bases and V by 0 bases; bases with no gene match: 1. Germline V lookup: CDR1 SGHRS, CDR2 YFSETQ. This CDR3 comprises 15 residues. The CDR3 is CASSLVLAGADTQYF. DNA for the CDR3: TGCGCCAGCAGCTTGGTACTAGCGGGAGCAGATACGCAGTATTTT.

The chain carries TRBV2 and TRBJ2-3; D uncertain. The CDR3 is 12 residues long. Germline V lookup: CDR1 SNHLY, CDR2 FYNNEI. Trimming removed 5 bases from V and 2 bases from J, with 5 bases in between. The CDR3 reads CASSQYTDTQYF. CDR3 sequence (DNA): TGTGCCAGCAGTCAATACACAGATACGCAGTATTTT.

The chain uses TRBV16 and TRBJ1-1; weak D call: TRBD1 (5 bases). Germline CDR1 reads KGHSY; CDR2 reads FQNENV. The CDR3 runs 14 residues. V was pared by 1 base and J by 5 bases, with 11 bases between. The CDR3 DNA reads as TGTGCCAGCAGCCAATACGCAGGGTCAACTGAAGCTTTCTTT. It is translated as CASSQYAGSTEAFF.

This clone appeared once. The V gene is TRBV28, the J gene TRBJ2-2; 7 positions agree with TRBD1. Germline lookup yields CDR1 MDHEN and CDR2 SYDVKM. V shed 6 bases, J shed 4 bases, and the junction held 5 bases outside the gene matches. This CDR3 has 14 amino acids. CDR3 DNA: TGTGCCAGCAGACCCGGGACAGCCACCGGGGAGCTGTTTTTT. It is translated as CASRPGTATGELFF.

This clone was seen once. The chain combines TRBV7-2 with TRBJ1-2, with TRBD1 matching over 8 bases. In germline, CDR1 is SGHTA, CDR2 FQGNSA. This CDR3 is 14 amino acids long. Trimming took 5 bases from V and 5 from J; bases not matched to a gene: 7. CDR3 region: CASSGPGGAYGYTF. The CDR3 nucleotides are TGTGCCAGCAGCGGTCCAGGGGGCGCTTATGGCTACACCTTC. The full variable domain, with the rest looked up from reference TRBV7-2 and TRBJ1-2, is GAGVSQSPSNKVTEKGKDVELRCDPISGHTALYWYRQSLGQGLEFLIYFQGNSAPDKSGLPSDRFSAERTGGSVSTLTIQRTQQEDSAVYLCASSGPGGAYGYTFGSGTRLTVV.

The genes are TRBV30 and TRBJ1-2; D not certain. Germline loops: CDR1 GTSNPN, CDR2 SVGIG (reference sequence). The CDR3 loop spans 11 amino acids. Trimming removed 2 bases at V and 4 bases at J, with 5 bases between. The CDR3 is CAWSQSYGYTF. CDR3 DNA sequence: TGTGCCTGGAGTCAAAGCTATGGCTACACCTTC. Complete variable domain (other parts from reference TRBV30 and TRBJ1-2): SQTIHQWPATLVQPVGSPLSLECTVEGTSNPNLYWYRQAAGRGLQLLFYSVGIGQISSEVPQNLSASRPQDRQFILSSKKLLLSDSGFYLCAWSQSYGYTFGSGTRLTVV.

The chain combines TRBV6-1 with TRBJ1-1; no definite D call. The CDR3 spans 10 residues. Germline CDR1 reads MNHNS; CDR2 reads SASEGT. V shed 2 bases and J shed 8 bases, with 3 bases lying between them. CDR3: CASSEPEAFF. The CDR3 nucleotides read TGTGCCAGCAGTGAACCCGAAGCTTTCTTT.

J is TRBJ1-1 and V is TRBV21-1; the D call of TRBD1 is as the table states it, not checked on the DNA. TRBV21-1 represents a pseudogene. This CDR3 is 16 amino acids long. For the CDR3, the DNA is TGTGCCAGCAGCAAACGAGTAGGACAGGTTGGCACTGAAGCTTTCTTT. Its protein product is CASSKRVGQVGTEAFF.

The rearrangement joins TRBV6-5 to TRBJ1-2; 11 bases are a match to TRBD1. CDR1 is MNHEY and CDR2 is SVGAGI in the germline V gene. CDR3 size: 13 residues. Losses at the gene ends were 6 bases for V and 7 bases for J; bases not matched to a gene: 4. The chain's CDR3 is CASRGTGGAGYTF. The CDR3 DNA reads TGTGCCAGCAGGGGGACAGGGGGTGCTGGCTACACCTTC.

The chain has TRBV18 and TRBJ1-1; 7 bases are shared with TRBD1. J lost 1 base, V lost 5 bases, and 4 bases had no gene match. The CDR3 totals 14 residues. CDR1 is KGHSH, CDR2 LQKENI, per germline. CDR3: CASSAGGWNTEAFF. The CDR3 DNA reads TGTGCCAGCTCAGCAGGGGGGTGGAACACTGAAGCTTTCTTT.

The chain recombines TRBV6-5 with TRBJ2-3, with 9 bases matching TRBD2. V lost 6 bases and J lost 1; bases outside the gene matches: 2. The CDR3 has 14 amino acids. The V gene's germline CDR1 is MNHEY and CDR2 SVGAGI. CDR3 sequence reads: CASRRTSGTDTQYF. In DNA form, the CDR3 reads TGTGCCAGCAGGCGGACTAGCGGCACAGATACGCAGTATTTT.

The CDR3 region has the DNA TGTGCCAGTAACCCGGAGCGAAACACCGGGGAGCTGTTTTTT. Its protein is CASNPERNTGELFF. The chain links TRBV19 to TRBJ2-2; D remains ambiguous. Germline loops: CDR1 LNHDA, CDR2 SQIVND (reference sequence). V dropped 7 bases and J dropped 2 bases, with 11 bases sitting between them. CDR3 length: 14 residues.

CDR3 loop: CASSSSGKTYEQYF. The CDR3 region has the DNA TGCGCCAGCAGCTCTAGCGGAAAGACCTACGAGCAGTACTTC. The rearrangement uses TRBV5-1 and TRBJ2-7, with 7 positions matching TRBD2. This CDR3 region has 14 residues. V shed 3 bases, J shed 2 bases, and the junction held 5 bases outside the gene matches. Per germline, CDR1 SGHRS and CDR2 YFSETQ.

The CDR3 bases are TGTGCCAGCAGCTTAAAACTGTACGCTGAGCAGTACTTC. This codes for CASSLKLYAEQYF. This chain connects TRBV11-2 to TRBJ2-7; D remains ambiguous. CDR1 and CDR2 (germline): SGHAT, FQNNGV. Trimming shortened V by 2 bases and J by 7 bases, and 12 bases separated the two germline ends. The CDR3 length is 13 residues.

This clone was picked up one time. The V gene is TRBV6-6, the J gene TRBJ2-7; D might be TRBD2 (5 bases). Germline loops: CDR1 MNHNY, CDR2 SVGAGI (reference sequence). Trimming took 2 bases from V and 1 from J, leaving 15 bases between them. The length of the CDR3 is 16 residues. CDR3 region: CASSYSPAARSYEQYF. The DNA for the CDR3 is TGTGCCAGCAGTTACAGCCCAGCGGCCAGATCCTACGAGCAGTACTTC.

This chain links TRBV13 with TRBJ2-7; TRBD2 might be the D (5 bases). The CDR3 extends over 13 amino acids. Germline lookup yields CDR1 PRHDT and CDR2 FYEKMQ (reference sequence). Trimming cost V 6 bases and J 2 bases, with 11 bases left between them. CDR3 nucleotides: TGTGCCAGCAGAGAACGGGGTACCTACGAGCAGTACTTC. It specifies CASRERGTYEQYF.

The rearrangement links TRBV6-1 to TRBJ2-1, with TRBD1 matching 10 bases. Losses at the gene ends were 7 bases for V and 6 bases for J; bases not matched to a gene: 9. The CDR3 is 15 amino acids. Germline lookup yields CDR1 MNHNS and CDR2 SASEGT. Here the CDR3 DNA reads TGTGCCAGCACCGAGGGACAGGGGAGGTTCAATGAGCAGTTCTTC. Residues: CASTEGQGRFNEQFF.

With respect to this clone: One end of the junction is discordant with germline, which a read error may explain. The chain carries TRBV7-9 and TRBJ1-2, with D perhaps matching TRBD1 (5 bases). The length of the CDR3 is 15 residues. The germline V gene encodes CDR1 SEHNR and CDR2 FQNEAQ (reference sequence). CDR3 amino acids: CASSQDKGFGYGYTF. CDR3 DNA: TGCGCCAGCAGCCAAGATAAGGGGTTCGGGTATGGCTACACCTTC.

This sequence joins TRBV28 and TRBJ1-5, with 9 positions matching TRBD1. Looked up from germline, CDR1 is MDHEN and CDR2 is SYDVKM. CDR3 length equals 15 residues. Trimming cost V 4 bases and J 9 bases; bases outside gene matches: 10. DNA for the CDR3: TGTGCCAGCAGTTCGCAAGCACAGGGGGCCCCGCCCCAGCATTTT. It specifies CASSSQAQGAPPQHF.